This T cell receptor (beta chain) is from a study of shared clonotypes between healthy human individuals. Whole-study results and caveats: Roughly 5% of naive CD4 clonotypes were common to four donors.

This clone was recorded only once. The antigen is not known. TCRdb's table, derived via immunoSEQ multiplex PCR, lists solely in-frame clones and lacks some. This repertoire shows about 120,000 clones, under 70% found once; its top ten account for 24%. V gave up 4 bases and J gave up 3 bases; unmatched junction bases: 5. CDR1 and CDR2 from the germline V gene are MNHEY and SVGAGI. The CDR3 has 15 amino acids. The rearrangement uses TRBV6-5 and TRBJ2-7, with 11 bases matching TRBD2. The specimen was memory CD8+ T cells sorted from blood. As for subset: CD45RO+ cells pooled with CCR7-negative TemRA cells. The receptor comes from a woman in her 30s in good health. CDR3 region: CASSLRLAGLYEQYF. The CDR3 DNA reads TGTGCCAGCAGTTTGAGACTAGCGGGACTCTACGAGCAGTACTTC.